Listed here is a single T cell receptor beta chain. Germline lookup yields CDR1 MDHEN and CDR2 SYDVKM. V lost 10 bases, J lost 0 bases, and 9 bases lay in between. The CDR3 runs to 13 residues. The data are from a study of blood T cell repertoires in COVID-19. The repertoire was sequenced with immunoSEQ multiplex PCR; TCRdb's copy has only in-frame clones and lacks some. This table has about 330,000 clones, 80% to 90% appearing once. The sample taken for sequencing was PBMCs or T cells enriched from blood (not recorded which). V gene TRBV28 combines with J gene TRBJ2-2; D ambiguous. The TCR was taken from a man aged 30-40 years who had recovered from COVID-19. CDR3 sequence reads: CATRSSNTGELFF. In DNA form, the CDR3 reads TGTGCCACACGGTCCTCGAACACCGGGGAGCTGTTTTTT. The whole variable domain, remainder taken from reference TRBV28 and TRBJ2-2, is DVKVTQSSRYLVKRTGEKVFLECVQDMDHENMFWYRQDPGLGLRLIYFSYDVKMKEKGDIPEGYSVSREKKERFSLILESASTNQTSMYLCATRSSNTGELFFGEGSRLTVL.